This T cell receptor (beta chain) was sequenced during a study of blood T cell repertoires in COVID-19 (dated by TCRdb to 2020 to 2022). Turning to the overall study: Samples covering the acute and convalescent phases of COVID-19 were provided by collaborators in the United States, Italy and Spain. The prospective study material was composed of cDNA or gDNA derived from T cells, B-cell-depleted T cells, or PBMCs. Subjects who had been exposed to COVID-19, were actively infected with it, or had recovered from it provided the deeply sampled blood TCRbeta repertoires that made up the dataset. A freely available public database, intended as a resource for researchers studying the immune response to SARS-CoV-2, is where the repertoires were released. Samples were obtained from the ongoing ImmuneRACE study (first 160 participants) and from 1,200 or so subjects provided by 6 global collaborators. A de-identified subject ID, COVID-19 status, age in years and sex were almost always included in the sample metadata. HLA class I and class II types, where available, came from metadata supplied by the sample provider rather than from assay-based typing. Here is what the overall study found, with its caveats: The quantity of clinical and demographic metadata differed by source and by participant and was supplied without curation.

A distance of 13 bases separates the germline ends of V and J, which lose 4 bases and 3 bases respectively. The CDR3 numbers 14 residues from cysteine through phenylalanine. Only the CDR3 part of the read is kept: 42 bases, read in frame from the first base. CDR1 and CDR2, looked up from the germline V gene, are SGHDT and YYEEEE. Comments on this clone: Its antigen is currently not known. Nothing much larger sits one base from this clone, and base qualities are not available.

Whole blood was collected in K2EDTA tubes by collaborating institutions according to the institutions' own protocols. For TCRbeta analysis, collaborator samples were shipped as frozen whole blood, as isolated PBMCs, or as DNA extracted from either sample type. The immunoSEQ Assay, a bias-controlled multiplex PCR, was used to amplify TCRbeta CDR3 regions from genomic DNA. The paper's data handling went like this. The number of nucleated cells in each sample was estimated by amplification of reference gene primers within the assay. To quantify the absolute abundance of each unique TCRbeta CDR3 rearrangement, sequence reads were collapsed and filtered. For each sample, productive Simpson clonality was calculated as the square root of Simpson's diversity index over productive rearrangements. TCRdb's version of the immuneACCESS table is confined to in-frame rearrangements and falls short of the full clone set. An unresolved V gene accounts for under half of the shortfall where checked; the remainder is of unknown origin. For V, J and clone size, that table is used; D and trimming come from the DNA. The sample data list some 120,000 clones, and 88% of these were observed just once. The ten largest clones capture approximately 8% of the sample.

Sequenced: peripheral blood. This sequence originates from a man between 50 and 59 years old with acute or convalescent COVID-19. The receptor chain draws on TRBV5-6 and TRBJ1-2, with no confidently assigned D gene. The nucleotide sequence reads TGTGCCAGCAGCCCTCGGGAGGGTGACTATGGCTACACCTTC. This yields the protein CASSPREGDYGYTF.